The 8 T cell receptor beta chains below come from one sample, sequenced in a study of CD8 T cells in Susac syndrome. Roughly 0.5 to 1 ug RNA was reverse transcribed with random hexamers. Each CDR3 protein gets one entry after TCRdb re-called the immunoSEQ multiplex PCR reads with MiXCR. This sample has some 180,000 distinct CDR3 sequences, with about 93% found just once. Material for sequencing was CD4+ T cells from PBMCs. These receptors came from a human donor with Susac syndrome.

The rearrangement joins TRBV7-9 to TRBJ1-5, with D perhaps TRBD1 (5 bases). V was clipped by 5 bases and J by 4 bases, with 21 bases between them. The CDR3 length is 17 residues. The germline V gene has CDR1 SEHNR and CDR2 FQNEAQ (reference sequence). For the CDR3, the DNA is TGTGCCAGCAGCACTACCTCGGGAGGGGACGGGAATCAGCCCCAGCATTTT. This translates into CASSTTSGGDGNQPQHF.

V usage is TRBV29-1 and J usage is TRBJ2-3, with a weak D call TRBD2 (5 bases). The germline V and J ends were trimmed by 7 bases and 1 base, with 9 bases remaining between them. CDR3 size: 12 residues. Looked up from germline, CDR1 is SQVTM and CDR2 is ANQGSEA. CDR3 in amino acids: CSAVGGTDTQYF. For the CDR3, the DNA is TGCAGCGCGGTCGGGGGCACAGATACGCAGTATTTT.

V gene TRBV2 combines with J gene TRBJ2-7, with D unresolved. This CDR3 spans 13 amino acids. Per the germline V gene, CDR1 is SNHLY and CDR2 is FYNNEI. V shed 3 bases and J shed 6 bases, with 12 bases lying between them. The CDR3 spells CASSDDTSFEQYF. For the CDR3, the DNA is TGTGCCAGCAGTGATGATACGAGTTTCGAGCAGTACTTC.

The rearrangement links TRBV20-1 to TRBJ2-7, with D tentatively TRBD2 (6 bases). Germline CDR1 reads DFQATT; CDR2 reads SNEGSKA (reference sequence). The germline V and J ends were trimmed by 0 bases and 6 bases, with 18 bases remaining between them. This CDR3 is built from 15 residues. The CDR3 sequence is CSARDFGHAGSEQYF. The CDR3 region has the DNA TGCAGTGCTAGAGATTTCGGCCACGCCGGGAGCGAGCAGTACTTC.

The rearrangement uses TRBV27 and TRBJ1-5; the D is unclear. The V end lost 2 bases, the J end lost 5 bases, and 10 bases lay between the germline ends. The germline V gene has CDR1 MNHEY and CDR2 SMNVEV (reference sequence). CDR3 length: 14 residues. CDR3 sequence: CASSLRGAHQPQHF. In DNA form, the CDR3 reads TGTGCCAGCAGTTTACGGGGAGCTCATCAGCCCCAGCATTTT.

V gene TRBV7-2 combines with J gene TRBJ2-3, with 7 bases that match TRBD1. V was clipped by 4 bases and J by 1 base; unmatched bases: 5. Germline V gives CDR1 SGHTA, CDR2 FQGNSA. The CDR3 length is 15 residues. The CDR3, as DNA: TGTGCCAGCAGCTCTCGAACAGGGGGCACAGATACGCAGTATTTT. Encoded protein: CASSSRTGGTDTQYF.

This chain uses TRBV6-5 with TRBJ2-7, with 8 bases that match TRBD2. This CDR3 contains 15 residues. Trimming took 0 bases from V and 3 from J; bases not matched to a gene: 4. CDR1 is MNHEY, CDR2 SVGAGI, per germline. DNA for the CDR3: TGTGCCAGCAGTTACTCCCCAGCGGGAGACTACGAGCAGTACTTC. Amino acid sequence: CASSYSPAGDYEQYF.

This clonotype was picked up one time. V usage is TRBV19 and J usage is TRBJ2-1; D remains ambiguous. Per the germline V gene, CDR1 is LNHDA and CDR2 is SQIVND (reference sequence). The CDR3 spans 15 residues. V was trimmed by 8 bases and J by 6 bases, leaving 20 bases between them. The CDR3 DNA reads as TGTGCCAGTGGGGTCCATCTCGCCTGGGGCAATGAGCAGTTCTTC. As protein: CASGVHLAWGNEQFF.